These 30 T cell receptor beta chains were sequenced from one sample in a study of blood T cell repertoires in COVID-19. The protocol was immunoSEQ multiplex PCR, while the TCRdb copy is restricted to in-frame clones and leaves out a portion. The profile shows about 290,000 clones, roughly nine tenths of them singletons. Sequencing was performed on PBMCs or T cells enriched from blood (not recorded which). These receptors all come from a woman in her 40s who had recovered from COVID-19.

The genes are TRBV7-2 and TRBJ2-5, with D maybe TRBD2 (6 bases). V was shortened by 2 bases and J by 5 bases, with 9 bases between the two germline ends. This CDR3 contains 13 residues. Germline loops: CDR1 SGHTA, CDR2 FQGNSA. The CDR3 reads CASSLMLAETQYF. The CDR3 DNA sequence: TGTGCCAGCAGCTTAATGCTAGCGGAGACCCAGTACTTC. Variable domain in full (rest from reference TRBV7-2 and TRBJ2-5): GAGVSQSPSNKVTEKGKDVELRCDPISGHTALYWYRQSLGQGLEFLIYFQGNSAPDKSGLPSDRFSAERTGGSVSTLTIQRTQQEDSAVYLCASSLMLAETQYFGPGTRLLVL.

As DNA, the CDR3 is TGTGCCAGCAGCGTTCGGGTTTCTGGGGCCAACGTCCTGACTTTC. Protein sequence: CASSVRVSGANVLTF. The chain carries TRBV5-5 and TRBJ2-6; D unclear. V was cut by 4 bases and J by 1 base, with 9 bases left in between. This CDR3 region has 15 residues. CDR1 SGHKS and CDR2 YYEKEE come from the germline V gene (reference sequence). The full variable domain, rest sourced from reference TRBV5-5 and TRBJ2-6, is DAGVTQSPTHLIKTRGQQVTLRCSPISGHKSVSWYQQVLGQGPQFIFQYYEKEERGRGNFPDRFSARQFPNYSSELNVNALLLGDSALYLCASSVRVSGANVLTFGAGSRLTVL.

The rearrangement joins TRBV4-1 to TRBJ2-3, with TRBD2 matching 10 bases. The CDR3 covers 19 residues. J gave up 4 bases and V 1 base, and 14 bases lay outside the gene matches. Germline-derived CDR1 and CDR2 are MGHRA and YSYEKL. The CDR3 DNA reads as TGCGCCAGCAGCCAAGGGAGCGGGAGGGCTTCCTTCCGAGCAGATACGCAGTATTTT. It specifies CASSQGSGRASFRADTQYF.

The chain links TRBV11-1 to TRBJ2-2; D gene ambiguous. Deletions cut 2 bases from V and 6 bases from J, with 10 bases between. The CDR3 is 14 residues long. Germline values: CDR1 SGHAT, CDR2 FQDESV (reference sequence). CDR3 nucleotides: TGTGCCAGCAGCTTAATTTCAACTGCCGGGGAGCTGTTTTTT. It is translated as CASSLISTAGELFF.

This clone appeared a single time. The V gene is TRBV5-1, the J gene TRBJ1-2; D perhaps matches TRBD1 (5 bases). Germline CDR1 and CDR2: SGHRS and YFSETQ. The CDR3 covers 14 residues. V was pared by 4 bases and J by 7 bases, with 17 bases between. As DNA, the CDR3 is TGCGCCAGCAGCCCGTCCCGCAGGGCGGTTGGCTACACCTTC. Protein sequence: CASSPSRRAVGYTF. The entire variable domain, with the rest obtained from reference TRBV5-1 and TRBJ1-2, is as follows: KAGVTQTPRYLIKTRGQQVTLSCSPISGHRSVSWYQQTPGQGLQFLFEYFSETQRNKGNFPGRFSGRQFSNSRSEMNVSTLELGDSALYLCASSPSRRAVGYTFGSGTRLTVV.

The CDR3 spells CASSLTTSDSGEQFF. CDR3 in DNA: TGCGCCAGCAGCCTCACGACTAGCGACTCCGGTGAGCAGTTCTTC. The chain couples TRBV5-1 to TRBJ2-1, with 8 bases aligning to TRBD2. The CDR3 sequence is 15 residues long. J lost 9 bases, V lost 4 bases, and 12 bases had no gene match. Germline V CDR1 and CDR2: SGHRS, YFSETQ.

The chain links TRBV4-3 to TRBJ1-6, with a possible D match to TRBD1 (5 bases). The V gene's germline CDR1 is LGHNA and CDR2 YSLEER. V lost 4 bases and J lost 6, with 10 bases in between. This CDR3 is built from 14 residues. The CDR3 DNA is TGCGCCAGCAGCCCTGGGGGAGGTAATTCACCCCTCCACTTT. Amino acid sequence: CASSPGGGNSPLHF.

The chain recombines TRBV12-3 or TRBV12-4 with TRBJ2-3; D remains ambiguous. The CDR3 runs 11 residues. The ends were cut back, 4 bases at V and 3 bases at J, with 2 bases in the middle. CDR3 sequence reads: CASSSTDTQYF. CDR3 coding DNA: TGTGCCAGCAGTTCAACAGATACGCAGTATTTT.

This chain uses TRBV18 with TRBJ1-5, with D tentatively TRBD1 (6 bases). In germline, CDR1 is KGHSH, CDR2 LQKENI. Deletions cut 4 bases from V and 3 bases from J, with 10 bases between. The CDR3 sequence is 14 residues long. The CDR3 loop is CASSHGQYNQPQHF. CDR3 DNA: TGTGCCAGCTCACATGGACAGTACAATCAGCCCCAGCATTTT.

This sequence joins TRBV6-5 and TRBJ1-1, with 11 nucleotides matching TRBD1. Per germline, CDR1 MNHEY and CDR2 SVGAGI. V lost 6 bases and J lost 3; bases outside the gene matches: 6. CDR3 length: 15 residues. The chain's CDR3 is CASSSDRGRDTEAFF. CDR3 coding DNA: TGTGCCAGCAGCTCGGACAGGGGGCGGGACACTGAAGCTTTCTTT.

This sequence joins TRBV4-2 and TRBJ1-2, with D tentatively TRBD1 (6 bases). The V and J ends lost 3 bases and 1 base respectively, with 9 bases between them. Per the germline V gene, CDR1 is LGHNA and CDR2 is YNFKEQ. This CDR3 spans 14 amino acids. The CDR3 sequence: CASSQADSNYGYTF. The DNA of the CDR3 is TGTGCCAGCAGCCAGGCGGACAGTAACTATGGCTACACCTTC.

This chain connects TRBV3-1 (or the pseudogene TRBV3-2) to TRBJ2-3, with TRBD1 matching over 7 bases. Trimming at V came to 4 bases and at J to 3 bases, leaving 7 bases not matched to a gene. This CDR3 is 15 amino acids long. Germline CDR1 and CDR2: LGHDT and YNNKEL (reference sequence). Here the CDR3 reads CASSPGGQPTDTQYF. For the CDR3, the DNA is TGTGCCAGCAGCCCAGGGGGACAGCCAACAGATACGCAGTATTTT.

The CDR3 nucleotides are TGTGCCAGCAGTTCCCTCCGACACAGGGGGAAAGAGACCCAGTACTTC. Its translation is CASSSLRHRGKETQYF. The chain combines TRBV6-5 with TRBJ2-5; 8 positions agree with TRBD1. The V gene end was trimmed by 4 bases and the J gene end by 3 bases; junction bases not matched to a gene: 10. The germline gives CDR1 MNHEY, CDR2 SVGAGI. This CDR3 comprises 16 residues.

This chain joins TRBV19 and TRBJ1-1; 7 nucleotides line up with TRBD1. The germline gives CDR1 LNHDA, CDR2 SQIVND (reference sequence). The CDR3 contains 14 residues. J was trimmed by 5 bases and V by 2 bases; bases with no gene match: 5. CDR3 DNA: TGTGCCAGTAGTATACGAGACAGGGTTACTGAAGCTTTCTTT. The encoded protein is CASSIRDRVTEAFF.

The chain joins TRBV12-5 to TRBJ1-1, with D uncertain. V lost 3 bases and J lost 4, with 9 bases in between. This CDR3 contains 13 residues. Germline loops: CDR1 LGHNT, CDR2 FRNRAP. CDR3 nucleotide sequence: TGTGCTAGTGGTTTCGAGCCGGGCACTGAAGCTTTCTTT. Translation gives CASGFEPGTEAFF.

This CDR3 reads CASSNRDRVTEAFF. The CDR3 nucleotides are TGTGCCAGCAGCAACCGGGACAGGGTCACTGAAGCTTTCTTT. The rearrangement joins TRBV6-5 to TRBJ1-1; 9 bases agree with TRBD1. The CDR3 covers 14 residues. CDR1 and CDR2 (germline): MNHEY, SVGAGI. The V segment lost 6 bases and the J segment 4 bases; nucleotides outside the gene matches: 6.

The chain employs TRBV21-1 and TRBJ1-5. TRBV21-1 is reported as a pseudogene. This CDR3 has 14 amino acids. CDR3: CASSKDRAGQPQHF. CDR3 nucleotide sequence: TGTGCCAGCAGCAAAGACAGAGCGGGGCAGCCCCAGCATTTT.

The V gene is TRBV6-5, the J gene TRBJ1-1, with no clear D. Trimming cost V 0 bases and J 6 bases, with 8 bases left between them. This CDR3 is built from 13 residues. The germline V gene encodes CDR1 MNHEY and CDR2 SVGAGI. In nucleotides, the CDR3 is TGTGCCAGCAGTTACTCGAGAGTATCTGAAGCTTTCTTT. It specifies CASSYSRVSEAFF.

The chain combines TRBV6-6 with TRBJ1-2; D gene uncertain. CDR3 length equals 13 residues. Germline V CDR1 and CDR2: MNHNY, SVGAGI (reference sequence). V was pared by 5 bases and J by 8 bases, with 15 bases between. As DNA, the CDR3 is TGTGCCAGCAGTCCCGGCCAACTCGGGGGCTACACCTTC. Residues: CASSPGQLGGYTF.

This clone was seen once. This sequence joins TRBV11-2 and TRBJ1-2, with 9 bases lining up with TRBD1. The CDR3 contains 16 residues. The germline V gene encodes CDR1 SGHAT and CDR2 FQNNGV. V was pared by 0 bases and J by 4 bases, with 6 bases of the junction left unmatched. The CDR3 reads CASSLDGGTGTYGYTF. CDR3 DNA: TGTGCCAGCAGCTTAGATGGTGGGACAGGGACCTATGGCTACACCTTC.

The rearrangement joins TRBV7-9 to TRBJ1-1, with 7 bases that match TRBD1. This CDR3 has 16 residues. Germline V lookup: CDR1 SEHNR, CDR2 FQNEAQ (reference sequence). The trim removed 5 bases at V and 2 bases at J, leaving 11 bases unmatched. The CDR3 sequence is CASSAYPGTANTEAFF. The CDR3 bases are TGTGCCAGCAGCGCCTACCCCGGGACAGCTAACACTGAAGCTTTCTTT.

The rearrangement links TRBV5-1 to TRBJ1-1; a weak D match, TRBD1 (5 bases). V was shortened by 6 bases and J by 0 bases, with 9 bases between the two germline ends. From germline, CDR1 is SGHRS and CDR2 YFSETQ. The CDR3 is 13 residues long. The CDR3 DNA reads as TGCGCCAGCACCCAGGGAATGAACACTGAAGCTTTCTTT. Protein: CASTQGMNTEAFF.

The CDR3 nucleotides read TGTGCCAGCAGCTATGTCGGGGGAGGCTACACCTTC. Amino acid sequence: CASSYVGGGYTF. This rearrangement joins TRBV5-4 to TRBJ1-2, with a possible D match to TRBD1 (5 bases). This CDR3 has 12 amino acids. The ends were cut back, 3 bases at V and 8 bases at J, with 11 bases in the middle. Germline CDR1 and CDR2: SGHNT and YYREEE (reference sequence).

This chain uses TRBV6-5 with TRBJ1-2; D possibly corresponds to TRBD1 (5 bases). The CDR3 has 12 residues. Per germline, CDR1 MNHEY and CDR2 SVGAGI. V shed 4 bases and J shed 10 bases, with 13 bases lying between them. DNA for the CDR3: TGTGCCAGCAGTTTAATCAAAGGGGTCTACACCTTC. It yields the protein CASSLIKGVYTF.

The V and J genes are TRBV5-1 and TRBJ2-1, with TRBD1 matching 7 bases. Trimming cost V 4 bases and J 6 bases; bases outside gene matches: 7. Germline values: CDR1 SGHRS, CDR2 YFSETQ. The CDR3 has 14 amino acids. The CDR3 bases are TGCGCCAGCAGCAATAGCTACAGGGGCAATGAGCAGTTCTTC. Protein product: CASSNSYRGNEQFF.

This clone appeared a single time. The gene calls are TRBV9 and TRBJ1-1; 10 nucleotides match TRBD1. The V gene's germline CDR1 is SGDLS and CDR2 YYNGEE. This CDR3 spans 15 amino acids. V dropped 5 bases and J dropped 1; count of bases not matched to a gene: 5. CDR3 in DNA: TGTGCCAGCAGGGGGACAGGGGCTTCGAACACTGAAGCTTTCTTT. The encoded protein is CASRGTGASNTEAFF.

V usage is TRBV27 and J usage is TRBJ1-2; TRBD1 aligns across 7 bases. The CDR3 is 13 residues long. V trimming: 2 bases; J trimming: 3 bases; junction bases outside the gene matches: 0. Germline V gene lookup returns CDR1 MNHEY and CDR2 SMNVEV (reference sequence). In DNA form, the CDR3 reads TGTGCCAGCAGTTTACAGGGGGACTATGGCTACACCTTC. This codes for CASSLQGDYGYTF.

The sample holds a few counts of this clone. The V and J genes are TRBV4-1 and TRBJ1-4; possibly TRBD1 for D (5 bases). Trimming took off 4 bases at V and 1 base at J, with 22 bases between the two ends. The CDR3 runs to 19 residues. From germline, CDR1 is MGHRA and CDR2 YSYEKL. The CDR3 nucleotides are TGCGCCAGCAGCCCCGCCATGGGGCCGCTGGAGAAAACTAATGAAAAACTGTTTTTT. Protein: CASSPAMGPLEKTNEKLFF.

In its sample, this clone was seen many times. Here the CDR3 DNA reads TGTGCCAGCAGCTTCCTAGCGCAGAGCTCCTACAATGAGCAGTTCTTC. Translated, it gives CASSFLAQSSYNEQFF. The V and J genes are TRBV11-2 and TRBJ2-1; D perhaps matches TRBD2 (6 bases). Deletions cut 3 bases from V and 0 bases from J, with 12 bases between. CDR3 length equals 16 residues. CDR1 is SGHAT, CDR2 FQNNGV, per germline.

The rearrangement uses TRBV19 and TRBJ1-2, with a tentative D call TRBD1 (5 bases). Per the germline V gene, CDR1 is LNHDA and CDR2 is SQIVND (reference sequence). V was pared by 9 bases and J by 6 bases, with 26 bases between. The CDR3 contains 16 residues. The CDR3 DNA follows: TGTGCCAGCCAAATCCCTCGGGACGGAGGGCTCAATGGCTACACCTTC. Translation gives CASQIPRDGGLNGYTF.